A selection of T cell receptor beta chains follows, all from one sample in a study of beta chain features in type 1 diabetes. Using immunoSEQ multiplex PCR, the repertoire was profiled, and TCRdb retains in-frame clones only, with some absent. There are 130,000 to 150,000 clones in the sample; 40% to 60% occur only once, and 0.42% lies in the top ten. Sequencing input: Tregs from blood. The receptor set was obtained from a man aged 18 to 30 in good health. The CDR3 runs from the conserved cysteine through the conserved F or W. A D gene is named only where the DNA matches it firmly. Rows give clone size only sometimes, using once, few, many, or a class for an expanded clone.

d_gene: NA; j_gene: TRBJ1-2; abundance: NA; v_gene: TRBV28; CDR3aa: CASSLGGNYGYTF; CDR3nt: TGTGCCAGCAGTTTGGGGGGGAACTATGGCTACACCTTC
d_gene: TRBD1; j_gene: TRBJ1-2; abundance: NA; v_gene: TRBV19; CDR3aa: CASRTAQDRDRGYTF; CDR3nt: TGTGCCAGTAGGACAGCCCAGGACAGGGATCGTGGCTACACCTTC
d_gene: NA; j_gene: TRBJ2-3; abundance: few; v_gene: TRBV7-2; CDR3aa: CASSLMASVDTQYF; CDR3nt: TGTGCCAGCAGCTTAATGGCTAGCGTCGATACGCAGTATTTT
d_gene: TRBD2; j_gene: TRBJ2-5; abundance: NA; v_gene: TRBV5-1; CDR3aa: CASSLIGGVQETQYF; CDR3nt: TGCGCCAGCAGCTTAATTGGGGGGGTCCAAGAGACCCAGTACTTC
d_gene: NA; j_gene: TRBJ2-7; abundance: few; v_gene: TRBV19; CDR3aa: CASSISRNSYEQYF; CDR3nt: TGTGCCAGTAGTATTTCTAGGAACTCCTACGAGCAGTACTTC
d_gene: TRBD1; j_gene: TRBJ2-7; abundance: NA; v_gene: TRBV4-3; CDR3aa: CASSQGTGRIYEQYF; CDR3nt: TGCGCCAGCAGCCAAGGGACAGGGCGAATCTACGAGCAGTACTTC
d_gene: NA; j_gene: TRBJ2-2; abundance: few; v_gene: TRBV21-1; CDR3aa: CASSVGQTATGELFF; CDR3nt: TGTGCCAGCAGCGTGGGACAGACGGCCACCGGGGAGCTGTTTTTT
d_gene: NA; j_gene: TRBJ1-6; abundance: few; v_gene: TRBV6-1; CDR3aa: CASRDSNSPLHF; CDR3nt: TGTGCCAGCAGGGACAGTAATTCACCCCTCCACTTT
d_gene: NA; j_gene: TRBJ1-4; abundance: NA; v_gene: TRBV6-6; CDR3aa: CASCVREKLFF; CDR3nt: TGTGCCAGCTGCGTGAGGGAAAAACTGTTTTTT
d_gene: NA; j_gene: TRBJ2-2; abundance: NA; v_gene: TRBV5-1; CDR3aa: CASSLAPETGGELFF; CDR3nt: TGCGCCAGCAGCTTGGCGCCGGAGACCGGCGGGGAGCTGTTTTTT
d_gene: TRBD1; j_gene: TRBJ2-7; abundance: once; v_gene: TRBV5-5; CDR3aa: CASSLQGASVYEQYF; CDR3nt: TGTGCCAGCAGCTTGCAGGGGGCTTCTGTCTACGAGCAGTACTTC
d_gene: NA; j_gene: TRBJ2-7; abundance: NA; v_gene: TRBV6-6; CDR3aa: CASSLRQGRYEQYF; CDR3nt: TGTGCCAGCAGCCTCCGGCAGGGTCGCTACGAGCAGTACTTC
d_gene: NA; j_gene: TRBJ2-4; abundance: NA; v_gene: TRBV7-9; CDR3aa: CASSLQGTKNIQYF; CDR3nt: TGTGCCAGCAGCTTACAGGGGACCAAAAACATTCAGTACTTC
d_gene: TRBD2; j_gene: TRBJ2-3; abundance: NA; v_gene: TRBV2; CDR3aa: CASNKGRLAGTDTQYF; CDR3nt: TGTGCCAGCAACAAAGGACGACTAGCGGGCACAGATACGCAGTATTTT
d_gene: TRBD1; j_gene: TRBJ2-4; abundance: NA; v_gene: TRBV7-2; CDR3aa: CASSLGDSLNIQYF; CDR3nt: TGTGCCAGCAGCTTGGGGGACAGTTTAAACATTCAGTACTTC
d_gene: NA; j_gene: TRBJ2-1; abundance: few; v_gene: TRBV27; CDR3aa: CASGTSAYNEQFF; CDR3nt: TGTGCCAGCGGGACATCGGCCTACAATGAGCAGTTCTTC
d_gene: NA; j_gene: TRBJ1-3; abundance: NA; v_gene: TRBV7-2; CDR3aa: CASSWGQAYSGNTIYF; CDR3nt: TGTGCCAGCAGCTGGGGCCAGGCTTACTCTGGAAACACCATATATTTT
d_gene: TRBD1; j_gene: TRBJ2-1; abundance: NA; v_gene: TRBV28; CDR3aa: CATRTGGSEQFF; CDR3nt: TGTGCCACCCGCACAGGGGGCTCTGAGCAGTTCTTC
d_gene: TRBD2; j_gene: TRBJ2-1; abundance: few; v_gene: TRBV28; CDR3aa: CASGSLRTSGGAFGEQFF; CDR3nt: TGTGCCAGCGGTTCCCTCCGGACTAGCGGGGGGGCCTTCGGCGAGCAGTTCTTC
d_gene: NA; j_gene: TRBJ2-7; abundance: NA; v_gene: TRBV6-6; CDR3aa: CASSYVGSGSYEQYF; CDR3nt: TGTGCCAGCAGTTACGTCGGGAGTGGGTCCTACGAGCAGTACTTC
d_gene: TRBD1; j_gene: TRBJ1-3; abundance: NA; v_gene: TRBV18; CDR3aa: CASSPGQGVNTIYF; CDR3nt: TGTGCCAGCTCACCGGGACAGGGGGTAAACACCATATATTTT
d_gene: NA; j_gene: TRBJ1-4; abundance: NA; v_gene: TRBV27; CDR3aa: CASSALGGAGIEKLFF; CDR3nt: TGTGCCAGCAGCGCCTTAGGGGGGGCAGGGATAGAAAAACTGTTTTTT
d_gene: TRBD2; j_gene: TRBJ2-3; abundance: few; v_gene: TRBV4-3; CDR3aa: CASSSGLAEGADTQYF; CDR3nt: TGCGCCAGCAGCTCCGGACTAGCGGAGGGGGCAGATACGCAGTATTTT
d_gene: TRBD1; j_gene: TRBJ1-1; abundance: NA; v_gene: TRBV7-3; CDR3aa: CASSSDRQGNTEAFF; CDR3nt: TGTGCCAGCAGCTCGGATAGACAGGGGAACACTGAAGCTTTCTTT